This TCR beta chain was sequenced in a study of T cell responses to AZD1222 COVID-19 vaccine. Study observations and caveats: Regions 160-218 and 743-854 held dominance among vaccine-associated CD4 TCRs, which spanned spike. Donors were largely white British and mainly female; clonal diversity was possibly underestimated. Repertoires were sampled only after the peak T cell response.

Here immunoSEQ multiplex PCR was the method, and the copy in TCRdb shows in-frame clones only, minus some. The sample carries about 78,000 clones, 75% to 95% recorded once. The CDR3 loop spans 15 amino acids. V was trimmed by 1 base and J by 6 bases, leaving 16 bases between them. Germline V CDR1 and CDR2: SGHVS, FNYEAQ. For this clone: Its antigen remains unidentified.

The clonotype originates from an adult who received the AZD1222 COVID-19 vaccine. This chain links TRBV7-6 with TRBJ2-7, with D perhaps matching TRBD1 or TRBD2 (5 bases each). The sequenced sample was peripheral blood, obtained 28 days after the second AZD1222 dose. The CDR3 sequence: CASSLGRDVVAEQYF. The DNA of the CDR3 is TGTGCCAGCAGCTTAGGCCGGGACGTCGTAGCCGAGCAGTACTTC.